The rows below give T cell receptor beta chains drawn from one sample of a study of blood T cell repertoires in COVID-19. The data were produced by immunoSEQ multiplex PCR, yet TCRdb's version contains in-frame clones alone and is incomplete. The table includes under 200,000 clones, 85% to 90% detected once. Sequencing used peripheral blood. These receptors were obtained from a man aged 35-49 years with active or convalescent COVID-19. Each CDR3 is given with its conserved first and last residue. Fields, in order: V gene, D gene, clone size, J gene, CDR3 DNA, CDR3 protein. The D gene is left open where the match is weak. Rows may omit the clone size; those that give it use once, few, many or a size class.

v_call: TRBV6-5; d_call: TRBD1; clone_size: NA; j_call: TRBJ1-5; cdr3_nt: TGTGCCAGCAGTAGACAGGGGGCCCGCAATCAGCCCCAGCATTTT; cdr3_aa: CASSRQGARNQPQHF
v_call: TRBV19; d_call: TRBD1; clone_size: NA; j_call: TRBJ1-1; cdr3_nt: TGTGCCAGTAGTTCCGGGACAGGGAACACTGAAGCTTTCTTT; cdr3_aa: CASSSGTGNTEAFF
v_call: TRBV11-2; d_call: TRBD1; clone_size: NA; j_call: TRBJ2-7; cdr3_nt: TGTGCCAGCAGCTCGAACAGGGGGCAAGACGAGCAGTACTTC; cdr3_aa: CASSSNRGQDEQYF
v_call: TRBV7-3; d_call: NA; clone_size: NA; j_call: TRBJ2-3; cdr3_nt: TGTGCCAGCAGCTTCACCGGGAGAAGCACAGATACGCAGTATTTT; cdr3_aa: CASSFTGRSTDTQYF
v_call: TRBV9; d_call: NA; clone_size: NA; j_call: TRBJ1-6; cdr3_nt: TGTGCCAGCAGCGTAGAGCACCCGGGTTCACCCCTCCACTTT; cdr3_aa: CASSVEHPGSPLHF
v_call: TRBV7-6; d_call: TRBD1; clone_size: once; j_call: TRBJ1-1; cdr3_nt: TGTGCCAGCAGCTTAGGCGGGACAGGGGGTTTCCGAGAAGCTTTCTTT; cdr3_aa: CASSLGGTGGFREAFF
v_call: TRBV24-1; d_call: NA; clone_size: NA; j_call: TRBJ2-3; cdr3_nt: TGTGCCACCAGTGATATTACTACGTCAGGCACAGATACGCAGTATTTT; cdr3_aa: CATSDITTSGTDTQYF
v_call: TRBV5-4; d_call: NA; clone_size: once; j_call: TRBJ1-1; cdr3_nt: TGTGCCAGCAGCTTTGAAGTCTACGCTGAAGCTTTCTTT; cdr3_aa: CASSFEVYAEAFF
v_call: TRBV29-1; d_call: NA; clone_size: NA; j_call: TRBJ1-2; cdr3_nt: TGCAGCGTTGAAAGCAGGGCGGGGTGGGATGGCTACACCTTC; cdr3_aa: CSVESRAGWDGYTF
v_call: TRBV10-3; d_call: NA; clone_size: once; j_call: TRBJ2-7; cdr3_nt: TGTGCCATCAGGGACCTCGGGGACGAGCAGTACTTC; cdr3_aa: CAIRDLGDEQYF
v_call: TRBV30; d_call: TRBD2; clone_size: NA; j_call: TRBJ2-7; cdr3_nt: TGTGCCTGGAGTGTAAGGTCTAGCGGGAGCCACGAGCAGTACTTC; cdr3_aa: CAWSVRSSGSHEQYF
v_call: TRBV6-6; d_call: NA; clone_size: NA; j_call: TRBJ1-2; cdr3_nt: TGTGCCAGCGGAAGGAGGGGCCAAGAAAGCTATGGCTACACCTTC; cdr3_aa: CASGRRGQESYGYTF
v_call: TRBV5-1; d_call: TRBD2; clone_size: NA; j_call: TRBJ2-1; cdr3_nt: TGCGCCAGCAGCTTGAGGGCAGGGACTAGCGGGAGGGCCGACAATGAGCAGTTCTTC; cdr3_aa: CASSLRAGTSGRADNEQFF
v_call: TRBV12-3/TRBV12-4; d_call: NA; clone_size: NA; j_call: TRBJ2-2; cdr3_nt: TGTGCCAGCAGCCCCCGGAACACCGGGGAGCTGTTTTTT; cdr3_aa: CASSPRNTGELFF
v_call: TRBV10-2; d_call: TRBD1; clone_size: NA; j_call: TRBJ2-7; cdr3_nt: TGCGCCACCCTGGCGGACAGGTACTCCTACGAGCAGTACTTC; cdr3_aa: CATLADRYSYEQYF
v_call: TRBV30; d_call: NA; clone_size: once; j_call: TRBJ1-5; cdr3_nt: TGTGCCTGGAGTGTGGGGACAACTAGCAATCAGCCCCAGCATTTT; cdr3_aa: CAWSVGTTSNQPQHF
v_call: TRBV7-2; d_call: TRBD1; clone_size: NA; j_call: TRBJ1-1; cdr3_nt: TGTGCCAGCAGCTTAGGGATACCGGGACAGCGAAGCAACACTGAAGCTTTCTTT; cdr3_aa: CASSLGIPGQRSNTEAFF
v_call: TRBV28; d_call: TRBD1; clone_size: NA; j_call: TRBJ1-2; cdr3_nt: TGTGCCAGCACGGTGGACAGGGGGGACTATGGCTACACCTTC; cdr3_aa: CASTVDRGDYGYTF
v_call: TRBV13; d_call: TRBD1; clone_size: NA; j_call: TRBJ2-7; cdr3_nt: TGTGCCAGCAGCTCGGGACAGACCTACGAGCAGTACTTC; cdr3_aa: CASSSGQTYEQYF
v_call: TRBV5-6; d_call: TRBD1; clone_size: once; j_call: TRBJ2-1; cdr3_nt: TGTGCCAGCAGCTTGTTGGGACAGGGGGCTTACAATGAGCAGTTCTTC; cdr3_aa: CASSLLGQGAYNEQFF
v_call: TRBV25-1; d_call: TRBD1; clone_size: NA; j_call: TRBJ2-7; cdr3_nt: TGTGCCAGCAGCCGGGACAGGGGAACCCACGAGCAGTACTTC; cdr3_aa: CASSRDRGTHEQYF
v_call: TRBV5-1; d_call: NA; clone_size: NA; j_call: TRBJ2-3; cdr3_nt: TGCGCCAGCAGCTCCGACATCACAGATACGCAGTATTTT; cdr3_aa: CASSSDITDTQYF
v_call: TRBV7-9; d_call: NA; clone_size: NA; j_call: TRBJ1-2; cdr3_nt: TGTGCCAGCAGCTTAGGATCGGGGGGAGGCTACACCTTC; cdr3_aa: CASSLGSGGGYTF
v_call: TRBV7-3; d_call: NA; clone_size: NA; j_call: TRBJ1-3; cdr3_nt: TGTGCCAGCAGCTTTGTGGGGGGATCTGGAAACACCATATATTTT; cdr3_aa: CASSFVGGSGNTIYF
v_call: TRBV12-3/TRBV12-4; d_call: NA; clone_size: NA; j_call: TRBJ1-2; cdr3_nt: TGTGCCAGCAGGTCGACAGGTACGAGTGGCTACACCTTC; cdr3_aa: CASRSTGTSGYTF
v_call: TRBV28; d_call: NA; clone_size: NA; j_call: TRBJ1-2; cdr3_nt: TGTGCCACCGTTCCCCCGATTGGGAGGGGGATTCGAGGCTACACCTTC; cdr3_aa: CATVPPIGRGIRGYTF
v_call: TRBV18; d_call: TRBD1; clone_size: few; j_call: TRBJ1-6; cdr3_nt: TGTGCCAGCTCACTACAGGGGGTTGATTCACCCCTCCACTTT; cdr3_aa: CASSLQGVDSPLHF
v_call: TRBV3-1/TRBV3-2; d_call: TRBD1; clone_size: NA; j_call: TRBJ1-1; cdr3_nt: TGTGCCAGCAGCCTGCGGACAGGGCAGAACACTGAAGCTTTCTTT; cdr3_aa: CASSLRTGQNTEAFF
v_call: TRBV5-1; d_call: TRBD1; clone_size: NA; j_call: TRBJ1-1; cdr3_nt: TGCGCCAGCAGCTCGCGGACCAACCGGGACAGCGAAGCTTTCTTT; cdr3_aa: CASSSRTNRDSEAFF
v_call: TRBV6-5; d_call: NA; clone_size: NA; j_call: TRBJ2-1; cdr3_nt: TGTGCCACCGAGTACAATGAGCAGTTCTTC; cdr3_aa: CATEYNEQFF
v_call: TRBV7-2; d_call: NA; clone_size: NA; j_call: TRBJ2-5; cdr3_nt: TGTGCCAGCAGCTCAACCGGGAAGCGGGAGACCCAGTACTTC; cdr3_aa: CASSSTGKRETQYF
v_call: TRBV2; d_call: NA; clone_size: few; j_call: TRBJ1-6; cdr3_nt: TGTGCCAGCTCAGCTCGGGGGGAAACACCCCTCCACTTT; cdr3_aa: CASSARGETPLHF
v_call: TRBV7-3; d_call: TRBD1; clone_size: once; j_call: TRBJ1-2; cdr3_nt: TGTGCCAGCAGTTTGGACAGGGCGTATGGCTACACCTTC; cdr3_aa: CASSLDRAYGYTF
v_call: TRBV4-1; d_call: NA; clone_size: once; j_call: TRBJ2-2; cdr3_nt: TGCGCCAGCAGCCAAGTTCGCGGGGAGCTGTTTTTT; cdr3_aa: CASSQVRGELFF
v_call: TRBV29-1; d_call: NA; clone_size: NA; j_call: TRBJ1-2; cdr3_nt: TGCAGCGTTGCACAGCAAGCTAACTATGGCTACACCTTC; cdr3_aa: CSVAQQANYGYTF
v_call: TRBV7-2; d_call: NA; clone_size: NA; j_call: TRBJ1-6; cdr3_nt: TGTGCCAGCAGCTTAAGGGGCTCAAATTCACCCCTCCACTTT; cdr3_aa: CASSLRGSNSPLHF
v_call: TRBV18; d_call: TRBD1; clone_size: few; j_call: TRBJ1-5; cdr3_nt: TGTGCCAGCTCCCCGGGGACAGGGCCTCATCAGCCCCAGCATTTT; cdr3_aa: CASSPGTGPHQPQHF
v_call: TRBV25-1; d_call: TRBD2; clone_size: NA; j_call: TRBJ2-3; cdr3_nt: TGTGCCAGCAGTGAAGCTAGCGGGGCAGCAGATACGCAGTATTTT; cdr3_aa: CASSEASGAADTQYF
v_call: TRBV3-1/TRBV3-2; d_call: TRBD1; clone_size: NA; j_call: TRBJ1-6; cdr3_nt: TGTGCCAGCAGCCGGACAGGGGGGTCACCCCTCCACTTT; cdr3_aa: CASSRTGGSPLHF
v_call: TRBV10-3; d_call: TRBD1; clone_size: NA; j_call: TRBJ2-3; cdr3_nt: TGTGCCATCAGTGAGCCGACAGGGGGCGGCACAGATACGCAGTATTTT; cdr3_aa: CAISEPTGGGTDTQYF
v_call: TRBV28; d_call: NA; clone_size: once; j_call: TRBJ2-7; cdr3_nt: TGTGCCAGCACAGTTTCGGTCGGGTATCGGTCCTACGAGCAGTACTTC; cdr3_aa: CASTVSVGYRSYEQYF
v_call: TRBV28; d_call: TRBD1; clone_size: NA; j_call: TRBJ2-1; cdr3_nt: TGTGCCAGCAGTTTATTCGACAGGGAATTCCTGGAGCAGTTCTTC; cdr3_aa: CASSLFDREFLEQFF
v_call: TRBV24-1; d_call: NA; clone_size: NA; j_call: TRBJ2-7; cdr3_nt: TGTGCCACCAGTGATTTAGGGGGGGCAGAGCAGTACTTC; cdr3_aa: CATSDLGGAEQYF
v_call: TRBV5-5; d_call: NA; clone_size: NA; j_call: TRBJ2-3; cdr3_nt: TGTGCCAGCAGCCCCAACACCGTCACAGATACGCAGTATTTT; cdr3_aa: CASSPNTVTDTQYF
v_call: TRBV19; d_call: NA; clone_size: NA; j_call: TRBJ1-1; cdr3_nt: TGTGCCAGTGGTCAAGGGGGTACTGAAGCTTTCTTT; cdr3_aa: CASGQGGTEAFF
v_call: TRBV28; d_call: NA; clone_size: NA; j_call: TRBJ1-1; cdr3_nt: TGTGCCAGCAGTATAAACACTGAAGCTTTCTTT; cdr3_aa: CASSINTEAFF
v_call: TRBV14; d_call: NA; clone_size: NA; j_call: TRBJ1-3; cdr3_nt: TGTGCCAGCAGCCAAGCCGCGCGGGGCTCTGGAAACACCATATATTTT; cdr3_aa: CASSQAARGSGNTIYF
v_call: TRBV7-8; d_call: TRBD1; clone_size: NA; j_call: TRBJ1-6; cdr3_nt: TGTGCCAGCAGCTCCTCCGACAGGGGGCCTAATTCACCCCTCCACTTT; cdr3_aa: CASSSSDRGPNSPLHF
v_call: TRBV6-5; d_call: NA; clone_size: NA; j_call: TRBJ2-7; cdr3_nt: TGTGCCAGCAGTTACTCCGACACGTCAGGGATGGGGGAGCAGTACTTC; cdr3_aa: CASSYSDTSGMGEQYF
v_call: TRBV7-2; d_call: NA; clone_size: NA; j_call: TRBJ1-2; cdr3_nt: TGTGCCAGCAGCTTAGTTTACCAGGGCGATGGCTACACCTTC; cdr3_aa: CASSLVYQGDGYTF
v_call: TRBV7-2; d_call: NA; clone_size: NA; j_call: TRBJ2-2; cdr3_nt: TGTGCCAGCAGCCTCCTGGAGGTTCTCACCGGGGAGCTGTTTTTT; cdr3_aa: CASSLLEVLTGELFF
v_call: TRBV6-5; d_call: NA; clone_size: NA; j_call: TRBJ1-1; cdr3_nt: TGTGCCAGGGTGATGAAGGACAGAAACACTGAAGCTTTCTTT; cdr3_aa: CARVMKDRNTEAFF
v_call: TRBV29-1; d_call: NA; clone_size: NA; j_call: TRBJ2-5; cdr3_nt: TGCAGCGTCGCCGGGAACCCGGGGGAGACCCAGTACTTC; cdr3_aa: CSVAGNPGETQYF
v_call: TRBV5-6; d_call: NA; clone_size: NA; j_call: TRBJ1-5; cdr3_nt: TGTGCCCCTCCGCCCCAGCATTTT; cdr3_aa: CAPPPQHF